Given below is one T cell receptor (beta chain) in context. The antigen is not known. During its preparation, the TCRbeta library received unique molecular identifiers. TCRdb fed the PCR reads into MiXCR, producing one record per CDR3 protein. Of 280,000 or so distinct CDR3 sequences listed, around 10% were seen once; the top ten hold around a quarter. This entry belongs to a study of T-cell reconstitution after alpha-beta-depleted transplantation in children. The CDR3 is 12 residues long. CDR1 is GTSNPN and CDR2 is SVGIG in the germline V gene (reference sequence). V lost 3 bases to trimming and J lost 15 bases, with 18 bases between them. Overall study findings and caveats: Reportedly, only several hundred clones from non-depleted graft cells drove alpha-beta T-cell counts at about two months.

Sequencing was performed on peripheral blood, taken 180 days after TCRalphabeta/CD19-depleted stem cell transplant. The clonotype was recovered from a male patient aged 2-15 years who had a stem cell transplant for chronic granulomatous disease, so the T cells may come from the graft donor. The chain is built from TRBV30 and TRBJ2-1; D gene ambiguous. For the CDR3, the DNA is TGTGCCTGGAGCCACCGGACCCCCAGCATGTTCTTC. This sequence encodes CAWSHRTPSMFF.